The clone carrying this TCR beta chain was seen only once. These data are taken from a study of blood T cell repertoires in COVID-19. Whole-study context: Acute and convalescent COVID-19 specimens originated in the United States, Italy and Spain. From T cells, B-cell-depleted T cells, or PBMCs came the material, which was cDNA or gDNA.

The germline CDR1 and CDR2 sequences are SGDLS and YYNGEE. The V and J ends lost 4 bases and 2 bases, in that order; junction bases with no gene match: 13. The CDR3 runs to 17 residues. In the study's own analysis: Scientists estimated how many nucleated cells there were by amplifying reference gene primers. The repertoire was sequenced with immunoSEQ multiplex PCR; TCRdb's copy has only in-frame clones and lacks some. The V and J calls and clone size come from that table; D and trimming were worked out from the DNA. The sample holds 25,000 to 35,000 clones; roughly 90% are singletons and the top ten take about 6%.

This rearrangement joins TRBV9 to TRBJ1-1, with TRBD1 matching over 8 bases. The receptor was isolated from a human donor in a cohort sampled during active COVID-19. Sample: peripheral blood. The DNA of the CDR3 is TGTGCCAGCAGCCCGGGGACAGGCCAAGGGGGAAACACTGAAGCTTTCTTT. It encodes CASSPGTGQGGNTEAFF.